This T cell receptor beta chain was recorded in a study of spatial heterogeneity in lung cancer. The time point: sample taken at primary tumor resection. From the 5' RACE reads, TCRdb called clonotypes with MiXCR, one entry per CDR3 protein. The sample holds 90,000 to 95,000 distinct CDR3 sequences, approximately 12% seen once. Germline CDR1 DFQATT, CDR2 SNEGSKA (reference sequence). Germline trimming cut 2 bases from V and 1 base from J; bases unmatched to any gene: 5. The CDR3 contains 15 residues. This clonotype was counted ten times or more. The sequence was obtained from a male donor with early-stage non-small cell lung cancer. Sequences were derived from PBMCs, sampled at surgery. The rearrangement joins TRBV20-1 to TRBJ1-5; 7 positions match TRBD1. CDR3 bases: TGCAGTGCTAGAAAAGGGGGCGGAAGCAATCAGCCCCAGCATTTT. It specifies CSARKGGGSNQPQHF.